A few counts support the clone carrying this T cell receptor (beta chain). DNA at around 210 ng, roughly 30,000 T cell genomes, went into sorted-subset replicate PCRs. The assay was immunoSEQ multiplex PCR, and TCRdb's table has in-frame clones only and misses some. The repertoire holds nearly 1 million clones, around three quarters seen once, with about 1.5% in the top ten. Splitting the CD4+ cells yielded a CD45RA+ naive subset and a CD45RA-negative memory subset. This record comes from a study of shared clonotypes between healthy human individuals. Study details: Researchers drew samples from two women and a few men aged 18 to 49.

CDR3 size: 16 residues. V shed 0 bases and J 2 bases; nucleotides not matched to a gene: 6. The germline gives CDR1 MNHNS, CDR2 SASEGT. This receptor was identified in a man aged 18 to 29 in good health. The sample taken for sequencing was memory CD4+ T cells sorted from blood. Subset of the sample: CD45RA-negative fraction. V gene TRBV6-1 combines with J gene TRBJ1-2; the match to TRBD1 covers 7 bases. The DNA for the CDR3 is TGTGCCAGCAGTGAAGCCGAGGCAGGGGGAAACTATGGCTACACCTTC. Translating gives CASSEAEAGGNYGYTF.